This TCR beta chain was captured in a study of siplizumab effects on memory and regulatory T cells. Findings of the study overall: Just a small share of alloreactive clones was traced back to unstimulated subsets. Tregs that proliferated in siplizumab cultures did not have their suppressive function confirmed.

This clone came up once. Its antigen is currently unknown. With 7 bases removed from V and 14 bases from J, the gap between germline ends came to 17 bases. Per germline, CDR1 MNHNS and CDR2 SASEGT. The CDR3 contains 11 residues. Only in-frame clones appear in the TCRdb table, and some are missing; sequencing was by immunoSEQ multiplex PCR. This sample has about 100,000 clones, with more than 90% found just once. The origin of this receptor is a human donor in good health. The rearrangement joins TRBV6-1 to TRBJ1-2, with D unclear. Material: CD4+ T cells sorted from blood. The CDR3 reads CASTIGIWKTF. The CDR3 DNA is TGTGCCAGCACCATCGGGATCTGGAAGACCTTC.